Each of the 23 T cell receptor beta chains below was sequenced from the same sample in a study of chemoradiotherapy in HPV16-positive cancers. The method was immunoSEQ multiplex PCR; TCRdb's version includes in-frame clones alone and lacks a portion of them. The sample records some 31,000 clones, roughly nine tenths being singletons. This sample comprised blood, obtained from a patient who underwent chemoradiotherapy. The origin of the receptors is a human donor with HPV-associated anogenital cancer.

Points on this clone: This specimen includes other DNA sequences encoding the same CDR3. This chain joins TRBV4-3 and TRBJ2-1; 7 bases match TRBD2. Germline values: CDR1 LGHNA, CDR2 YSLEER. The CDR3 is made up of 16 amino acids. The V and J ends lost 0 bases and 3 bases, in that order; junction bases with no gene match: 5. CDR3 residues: CASSQDSGGYYNEQFF. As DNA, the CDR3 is TGCGCCAGCAGCCAAGATTCGGGGGGTTACTACAATGAGCAGTTCTTC.

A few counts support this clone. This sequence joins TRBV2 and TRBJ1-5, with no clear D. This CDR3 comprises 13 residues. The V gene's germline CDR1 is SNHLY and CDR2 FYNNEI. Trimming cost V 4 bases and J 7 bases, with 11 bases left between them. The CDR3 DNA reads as TGTGCCAGCAGTGGGTCGGGCGACCAGCCCCAGCATTTT. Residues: CASSGSGDQPQHF. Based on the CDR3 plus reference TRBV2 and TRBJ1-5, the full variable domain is EPEVTQTPSHQVTQMGQEVILRCVPISNHLYFYWYRQILGQKVEFLVSFYNNEISEKSEIFDDQFSVERPDGSNFTLKIRSTKLEDSAMYFCASSGSGDQPQHFGDGTRLSIL.

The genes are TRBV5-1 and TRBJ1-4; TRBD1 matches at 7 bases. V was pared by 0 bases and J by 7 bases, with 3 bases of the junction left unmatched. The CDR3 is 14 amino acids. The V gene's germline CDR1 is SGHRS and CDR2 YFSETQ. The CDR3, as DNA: TGCGCCAGCAGCTTGGACAGGGGTAGTGAAAAACTGTTTTTT. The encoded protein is CASSLDRGSEKLFF.

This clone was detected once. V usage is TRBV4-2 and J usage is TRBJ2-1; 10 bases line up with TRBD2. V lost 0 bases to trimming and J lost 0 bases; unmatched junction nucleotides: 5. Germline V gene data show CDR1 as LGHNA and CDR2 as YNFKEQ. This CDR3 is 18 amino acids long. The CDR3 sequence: CASSQETASGGSYNEQFF. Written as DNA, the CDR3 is TGTGCCAGCAGCCAAGAAACGGCTAGCGGGGGCTCCTACAATGAGCAGTTCTTC.

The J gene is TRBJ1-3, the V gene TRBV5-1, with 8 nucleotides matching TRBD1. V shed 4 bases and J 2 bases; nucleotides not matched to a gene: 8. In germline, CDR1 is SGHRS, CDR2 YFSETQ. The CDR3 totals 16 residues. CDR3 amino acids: CASSPWTGRTGNTIYF. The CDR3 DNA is TGCGCCAGCAGCCCATGGACAGGGAGGACTGGAAACACCATATATTTT.

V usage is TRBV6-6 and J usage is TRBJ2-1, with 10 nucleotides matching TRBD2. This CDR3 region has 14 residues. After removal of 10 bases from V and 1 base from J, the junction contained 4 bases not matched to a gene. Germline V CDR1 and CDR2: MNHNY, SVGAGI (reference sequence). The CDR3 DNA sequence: TGTGCCACTCGACTAGCGGGTTCCTACAATGAGCAGTTCTTC. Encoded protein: CATRLAGSYNEQFF.

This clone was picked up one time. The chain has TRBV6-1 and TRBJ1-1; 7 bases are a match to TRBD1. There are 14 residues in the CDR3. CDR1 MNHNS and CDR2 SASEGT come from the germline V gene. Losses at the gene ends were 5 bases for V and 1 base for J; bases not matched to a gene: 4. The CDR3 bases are TGTGCCAGCAGTCACAGGGGAACGAACACTGAAGCTTTCTTT. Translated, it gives CASSHRGTNTEAFF.

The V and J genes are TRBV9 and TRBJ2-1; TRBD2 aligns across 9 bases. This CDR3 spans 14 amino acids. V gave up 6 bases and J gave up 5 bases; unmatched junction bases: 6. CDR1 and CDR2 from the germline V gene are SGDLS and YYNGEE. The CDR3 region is CASTSGLAHNEQFF. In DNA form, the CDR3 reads TGTGCCAGCACCTCGGGACTAGCACACAATGAGCAGTTCTTC.

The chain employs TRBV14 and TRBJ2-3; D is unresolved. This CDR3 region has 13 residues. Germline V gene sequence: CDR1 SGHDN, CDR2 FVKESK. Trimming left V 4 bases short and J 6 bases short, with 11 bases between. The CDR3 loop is CASSPLLWDTQYF. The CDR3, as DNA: TGTGCCAGCAGCCCGTTATTATGGGATACGCAGTATTTT.

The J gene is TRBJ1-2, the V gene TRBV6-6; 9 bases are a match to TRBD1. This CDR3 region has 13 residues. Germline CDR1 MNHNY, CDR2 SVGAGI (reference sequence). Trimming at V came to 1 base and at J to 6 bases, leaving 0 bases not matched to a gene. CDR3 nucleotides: TGTGCCAGCAGTTACTGGACAGGGGATGGCTACACCTTC. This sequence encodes CASSYWTGDGYTF.

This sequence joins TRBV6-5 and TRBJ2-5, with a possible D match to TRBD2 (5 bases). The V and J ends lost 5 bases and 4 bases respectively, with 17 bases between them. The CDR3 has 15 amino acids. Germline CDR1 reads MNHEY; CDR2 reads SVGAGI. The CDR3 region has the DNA TGTGCCAGCAGTGTAATAGGGAGCCGGGTAGAGACCCAGTACTTC. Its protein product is CASSVIGSRVETQYF.

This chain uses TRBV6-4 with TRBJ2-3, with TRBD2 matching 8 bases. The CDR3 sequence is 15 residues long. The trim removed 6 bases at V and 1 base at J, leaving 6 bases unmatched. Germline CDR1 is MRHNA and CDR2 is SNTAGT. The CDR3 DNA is TGTGCCAGCAGCCTGAGCGGGGGAGGCACAGATACGCAGTATTTT. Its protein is CASSLSGGGTDTQYF.

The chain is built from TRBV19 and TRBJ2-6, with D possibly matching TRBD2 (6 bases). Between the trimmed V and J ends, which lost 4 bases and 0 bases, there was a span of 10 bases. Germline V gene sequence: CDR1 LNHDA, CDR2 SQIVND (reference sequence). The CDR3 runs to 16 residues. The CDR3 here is CASSSGTLSGANVLTF. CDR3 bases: TGTGCCAGTAGTAGCGGGACGCTCTCTGGGGCCAACGTCCTGACTTTC.

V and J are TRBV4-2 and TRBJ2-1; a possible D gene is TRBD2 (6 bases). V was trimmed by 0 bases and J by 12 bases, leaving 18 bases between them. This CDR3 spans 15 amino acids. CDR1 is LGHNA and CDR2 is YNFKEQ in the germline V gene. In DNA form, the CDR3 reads TGTGCCAGCAGCCAAGAAGGGTTTGACGGGAGCGGGCAGTTCTTC. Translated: CASSQEGFDGSGQFF.

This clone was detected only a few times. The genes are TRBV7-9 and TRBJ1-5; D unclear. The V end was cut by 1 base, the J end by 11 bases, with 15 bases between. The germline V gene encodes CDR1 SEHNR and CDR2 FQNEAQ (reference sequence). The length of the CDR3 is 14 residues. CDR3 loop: CASSLDSGQAAQHF. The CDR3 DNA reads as TGTGCCAGCAGCTTAGACTCTGGGCAGGCGGCCCAGCATTTT.

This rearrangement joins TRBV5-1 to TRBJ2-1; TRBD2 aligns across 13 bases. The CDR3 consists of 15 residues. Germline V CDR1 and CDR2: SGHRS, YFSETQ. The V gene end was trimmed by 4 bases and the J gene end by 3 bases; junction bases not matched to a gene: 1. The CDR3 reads CASSRLAGGYNEQFF. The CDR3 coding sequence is TGCGCCAGCAGCCGACTAGCGGGGGGCTACAATGAGCAGTTCTTC.

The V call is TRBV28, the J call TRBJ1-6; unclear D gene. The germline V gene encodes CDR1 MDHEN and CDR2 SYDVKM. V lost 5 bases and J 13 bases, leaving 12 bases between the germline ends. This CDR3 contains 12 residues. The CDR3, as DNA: TGTGCCAGCAGTCCGCCGCGCGGGCCCCTCCACTTT. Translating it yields CASSPPRGPLHF.

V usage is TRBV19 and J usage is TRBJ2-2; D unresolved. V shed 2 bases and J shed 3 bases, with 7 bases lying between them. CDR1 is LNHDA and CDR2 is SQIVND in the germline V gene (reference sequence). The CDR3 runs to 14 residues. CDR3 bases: TGTGCCAGTAGTATACACAGCTACACCGGGGAGCTGTTTTTT. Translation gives CASSIHSYTGELFF.

The CDR3 sequence is CASSRGYQETQYF. CDR3 coding DNA: TGCGCCAGCAGCCGTGGGTATCAAGAGACCCAGTACTTC. The rearrangement links TRBV4-3 to TRBJ2-5; D unresolved. V gave up 4 bases and J gave up 2 bases, with 8 bases separating them. The CDR3 contains 13 residues. CDR1 and CDR2 (germline): LGHNA, YSLEER.

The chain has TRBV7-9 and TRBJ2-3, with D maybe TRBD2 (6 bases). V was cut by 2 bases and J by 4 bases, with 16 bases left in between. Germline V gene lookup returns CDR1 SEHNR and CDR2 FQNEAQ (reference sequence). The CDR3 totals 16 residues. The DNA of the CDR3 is TGTGCCAGCAGCTTAAGGGGCCGCGGAGGGGCAGATACGCAGTATTTT. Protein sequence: CASSLRGRGGADTQYF.

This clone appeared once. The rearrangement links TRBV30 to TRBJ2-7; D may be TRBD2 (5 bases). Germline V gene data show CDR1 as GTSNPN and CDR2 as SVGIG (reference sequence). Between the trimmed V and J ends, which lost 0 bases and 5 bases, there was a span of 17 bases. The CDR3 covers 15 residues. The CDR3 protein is CAWSVFRGASNEQYF. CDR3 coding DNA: TGTGCCTGGAGTGTGTTTCGGGGTGCTAGCAACGAGCAGTACTTC.

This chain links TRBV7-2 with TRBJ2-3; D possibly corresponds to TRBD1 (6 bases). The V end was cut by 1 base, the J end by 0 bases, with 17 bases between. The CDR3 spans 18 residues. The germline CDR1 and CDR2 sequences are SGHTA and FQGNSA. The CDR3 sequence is CASSLEAPRGRSTDTQYF. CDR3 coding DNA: TGTGCCAGCAGCTTAGAAGCCCCGAGGGGGAGAAGCACAGATACGCAGTATTTT. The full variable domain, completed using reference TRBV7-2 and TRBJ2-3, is GAGVSQSPSNKVTEKGKDVELRCDPISGHTALYWYRQSLGQGLEFLIYFQGNSAPDKSGLPSDRFSAERTGGSVSTLTIQRTQQEDSAVYLCASSLEAPRGRSTDTQYFGPGTRLTVL.

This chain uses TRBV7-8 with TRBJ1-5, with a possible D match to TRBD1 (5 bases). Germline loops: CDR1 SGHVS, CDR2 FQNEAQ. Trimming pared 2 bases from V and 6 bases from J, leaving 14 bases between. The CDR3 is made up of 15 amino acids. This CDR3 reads CASSLTTGEGQPQHF. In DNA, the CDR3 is TGTGCCAGCAGCTTAACAACAGGAGAGGGTCAGCCCCAGCATTTT.